Shown below are 23 T cell receptor beta chains from a single sample sequenced in a study of blood T cell repertoires in COVID-19. Assay: immunoSEQ multiplex PCR; the TCRdb copy retains only in-frame clones and omits some. The data hold about 130,000 clones, with about 92% observed a single time. The sample was peripheral blood. These receptor sequences come from a middle-aged man with active COVID-19.

The chain joins TRBV5-1 to TRBJ2-6; 7 bases align to TRBD1. CDR3 length equals 18 residues. Germline CDR1 is SGHRS and CDR2 is YFSETQ. Unmatched junction bases numbered 9, after V lost 3 bases and J lost 0 bases. The chain's CDR3 is CASSWSTGVGSGANVLTF. The CDR3 coding sequence is TGCGCCAGCAGCTGGAGCACAGGGGTGGGCTCTGGGGCCAACGTCCTGACTTTC.

This chain uses TRBV9 with TRBJ2-3, with 10 bases fitting TRBD2. The germline gives CDR1 SGDLS, CDR2 YYNGEE. This CDR3 contains 21 residues. Trimming at V came to 0 bases and at J to 2 bases, leaving 18 bases not matched to a gene. CDR3 DNA sequence: TGTGCCAGCAGCGTAGCTAGCGGGAGCGCTACCCACCAGGCAACCACAGATACGCAGTATTTT. Its protein product is CASSVASGSATHQATTDTQYF.

This chain uses TRBV12-5 with TRBJ1-4; the D is unclear. Trimming stripped 5 bases from V and 0 bases from J, with 10 bases between. The germline gives CDR1 LGHNT, CDR2 FRNRAP. This CDR3 has 15 residues. CDR3 coding DNA: TGTGCTAGTGGTCCAATCAGTGCAACTAATGAAAAACTGTTTTTT. It codes for CASGPISATNEKLFF.

The chain joins TRBV6-5 to TRBJ2-7; 9 positions agree with TRBD1. CDR3 size: 14 residues. Germline assignment: CDR1 MNHEY and CDR2 SVGAGI. V lost 5 bases, J lost 2 bases, and 4 bases stayed unmatched. CDR3 bases: TGTGCCAGCAGTCGGGACAGGGTGACCTACGAGCAGTACTTC. Protein: CASSRDRVTYEQYF.

This clone was observed once. This chain joins TRBV2 and TRBJ1-5, with TRBD1 matching 7 bases. The V and J ends lost 5 bases and 3 bases, in that order; junction bases with no gene match: 4. Germline CDR1 and CDR2: SNHLY and FYNNEI. The CDR3 spans 14 residues. The CDR3 region has the DNA TGTGCCAGCAGTTCACAGGGGAACAATCAGCCCCAGCATTTT. Amino acids: CASSSQGNNQPQHF.

The chain's CDR3 is CASKTGGLTDTDTQYF. In DNA, the CDR3 is TGTGCCAGCAAAACAGGGGGCCTTACCGACACAGATACGCAGTATTTT. This chain connects TRBV28 to TRBJ2-3, with 9 bases aligning to TRBD1. CDR1 and CDR2 from the germline V gene are MDHEN and SYDVKM. The length of the CDR3 is 16 residues. The V gene end was trimmed by 7 bases and the J gene end by 2 bases; junction bases not matched to a gene: 10.

DNA of the CDR3: TGTGCCAGCAGCGTAGCAGCGGTAGCGGGGGGGGCGGCAGATACGCAGTATTTT. Translation: CASSVAAVAGGAADTQYF. This chain links TRBV9 with TRBJ2-3; 11 bases align to TRBD2. The CDR3 covers 18 residues. Trimming took 0 bases from V and 4 from J; bases not matched to a gene: 10. Per germline, CDR1 SGDLS and CDR2 YYNGEE.

V usage is TRBV3-1 (or the pseudogene TRBV3-2) and J usage is TRBJ2-5; TRBD1 might be the D (5 bases). This CDR3 contains 12 residues. Trimming stripped 3 bases from V and 5 bases from J, with 7 bases between. From germline, CDR1 is LGHDT and CDR2 YNNKEL (reference sequence). The CDR3: CASSQYRETQYF. CDR3 coding DNA: TGTGCCAGCAGCCAGTACAGGGAGACCCAGTACTTC.

The chain is built from TRBV6-6 and TRBJ2-6; TRBD1 is a possible D gene (6 bases). The CDR3 runs 16 residues. CDR1 MNHNY and CDR2 SVGAGI come from the germline V gene (reference sequence). Trimming removed 7 bases at V and 4 bases at J, with 17 bases between. The CDR3 coding sequence is TGTGCCAGCACCCCAATACAGGGAACGGGGGCCAACGTCCTGACTTTC. Translating gives CASTPIQGTGANVLTF.

This chain uses TRBV7-9 with TRBJ2-5; D might be TRBD1 (6 bases). This CDR3 has 12 residues. Germline assignment: CDR1 SEHNR and CDR2 FQNEAQ (reference sequence). Trimming pared 5 bases from V and 2 bases from J, leaving 6 bases between. The CDR3 DNA sequence: TGTGCCAGCAGCACAGGGCAAGAGACCCAGTACTTC. It translates to CASSTGQETQYF.

This clone has only a few counts. The rearrangement uses TRBV2 and TRBJ1-6; 8 nucleotides match TRBD1. The germline CDR1 and CDR2 sequences are SNHLY and FYNNEI. Germline trimming cut 5 bases from V and 6 bases from J; bases unmatched to any gene: 6. The CDR3 covers 15 residues. CDR3 in DNA: TGTGCCAGCAGTCTACAGGGGGTAGGTAATTCACCCCTCCACTTT. Residues: CASSLQGVGNSPLHF.

The J gene is TRBJ1-5, the V gene TRBV19; D gene unclear. V lost 6 bases to trimming and J lost 0 bases, with 9 bases between them. The CDR3 consists of 14 residues. Germline V CDR1 and CDR2: LNHDA, SQIVND (reference sequence). CDR3 sequence reads: CASRDIDSNQPQHF. CDR3 in DNA: TGTGCCAGTAGAGACATAGATAGCAATCAGCCCCAGCATTTT. The full variable domain, in which reference TRBV19 and TRBJ1-5 provide the parts outside the CDR3, is DGGITQSPKYLFRKEGQNVTLSCEQNLNHDAMYWYRQDPGQGLRLIYYSQIVNDFQKGDIAEGYSVSREKKESFPLTVTSAQKNPTAFYLCASRDIDSNQPQHFGDGTRLSIL.

V is TRBV5-1 and J is TRBJ1-6; 12 nucleotides align to TRBD1. With 4 bases clipped from V and 5 bases from J, the junction kept 4 bases outside the gene matches. This CDR3 is built from 16 residues. Germline CDR1 is SGHRS and CDR2 is YFSETQ. For the CDR3, the DNA is TGCGCCAGCAGCCGGGACAGGGGGCGCGATAATTCACCCCTCCACTTT. Residues: CASSRDRGRDNSPLHF.

The chain combines TRBV6-5 with TRBJ1-5; a possible D gene is TRBD1 (5 bases). The V gene's germline CDR1 is MNHEY and CDR2 SVGAGI. The CDR3 totals 14 residues. Trimming pared 5 bases from V and 2 bases from J, leaving 10 bases between. DNA of the CDR3: TGTGCCAGCAGTACCGGGGGGGGCAATCAGCCCCAGCATTTT. This codes for CASSTGGGNQPQHF.

This clone was seen a single time. This rearrangement joins TRBV11-2 to TRBJ2-7, with 7 bases that match TRBD1. The trim removed 0 bases at V and 2 bases at J, leaving 4 bases unmatched. The CDR3 totals 15 residues. Germline V CDR1 and CDR2: SGHAT, FQNNGV. The CDR3 reads CASSLEGGNAYEQYF. The CDR3, as DNA: TGTGCCAGCAGCTTAGAAGGGGGCAACGCCTACGAGCAGTACTTC. The full variable domain, rest sourced from reference TRBV11-2 and TRBJ2-7, is EAGVAQSPRYKIIEKRQSVAFWCNPISGHATLYWYQQILGQGPKLLIQFQNNGVVDDSQLPKDRFSAERLKGVDSTLKIQPAKLEDSAVYLCASSLEGGNAYEQYFGPGTRLTVT.

The chain couples TRBV6-6 to TRBJ2-7; 7 nucleotides agree with TRBD1. Trimming at V came to 0 bases and at J to 3 bases, leaving 8 bases not matched to a gene. Germline values: CDR1 MNHNY, CDR2 SVGAGI (reference sequence). This CDR3 has 16 residues. CDR3 region: CASSYSSLRDSYEQYV. The CDR3 DNA follows: TGTGCCAGCAGTTACTCCAGCCTCCGGGACAGCTACGAGCAGTACGTC.

This clone occurred a few times. The rearrangement joins TRBV10-2 to TRBJ1-5, with D uncertain. CDR1 is WSHSY and CDR2 is SAAADI in the germline V gene. V gave up 0 bases and J gave up 2 bases, with 11 bases separating them. The CDR3 runs to 16 residues. The CDR3 protein is CASSESSVLGNQPQHF. The DNA for the CDR3 is TGCGCCAGCAGTGAGTCTAGTGTGCTGGGCAATCAGCCCCAGCATTTT.

V usage is TRBV5-6 and J usage is TRBJ2-1; 9 bases fit TRBD1. Germline lookup yields CDR1 SGHDT and CDR2 YYEEEE. This CDR3 is built from 15 residues. J lost 6 bases, V lost 0 bases, and 4 bases had no gene match. The CDR3 loop reads CASSLDRTGVNEQFF. For the CDR3, the DNA is TGTGCCAGCAGCTTGGATCGGACAGGGGTCAATGAGCAGTTCTTC.

This clone was seen just once. This chain uses TRBV3-1 (or the pseudogene TRBV3-2) with TRBJ2-3, with TRBD2 matching over 8 bases. The junction had 8 bases not matched to a gene; V was cut back by 6 bases and J by 6 bases. The CDR3 contains 14 residues. Looked up from germline, CDR1 is LGHDT and CDR2 is YNNKEL (reference sequence). The DNA of the CDR3 is TGTGCCAGCAGTGATCTCGGGGGGGCCGATACGCAGTATTTT. Translated, it gives CASSDLGGADTQYF.

The V and J genes are TRBV14 and TRBJ2-1, with 7 bases that match TRBD2. Germline CDR1 and CDR2: SGHDN and FVKESK. The CDR3 is made up of 17 amino acids. V shed 1 base and J 4 bases; nucleotides not matched to a gene: 10. This CDR3 reads CASSQVVGGPLYNEQFF. The CDR3 nucleotides read TGTGCCAGCAGCCAAGTGGTGGGAGGGCCCCTATACAATGAGCAGTTCTTC.

The rearrangement uses TRBV5-1 and TRBJ2-7, with D possibly matching TRBD2 (5 bases). Germline-derived CDR1 and CDR2 are SGHRS and YFSETQ. The CDR3 runs to 14 residues. The V gene lost 3 bases and the J gene lost 0 bases, with 10 bases spanning the gap. This CDR3 is CASSWEPTSYEQYF. The CDR3 DNA reads as TGCGCCAGCAGCTGGGAGCCTACCTCCTACGAGCAGTACTTC. The full variable domain, completed using reference TRBV5-1 and TRBJ2-7, is KAGVTQTPRYLIKTRGQQVTLSCSPISGHRSVSWYQQTPGQGLQFLFEYFSETQRNKGNFPGRFSGRQFSNSRSEMNVSTLELGDSALYLCASSWEPTSYEQYFGPGTRLTVT.

This clone was observed once. The chain joins TRBV6-5 to TRBJ2-1; the D gene is possibly TRBD1 (5 bases). The CDR3 runs to 15 residues. Germline loops: CDR1 MNHEY, CDR2 SVGAGI. V was clipped by 5 bases and J by 0 bases, with 11 bases between them. The CDR3 spells CASSRTGDSYNEQFF. Here the CDR3 DNA reads TGTGCCAGCAGTCGAACAGGTGACTCCTACAATGAGCAGTTCTTC.

The genes are TRBV18 and TRBJ1-1; D might be TRBD1 (6 bases). The V gene lost 2 bases and the J gene lost 0 bases, with 7 bases spanning the gap. Per the germline V gene, CDR1 is KGHSH and CDR2 is LQKENI. The CDR3 has 14 residues. Written as DNA, the CDR3 is TGTGCCAGCTCACCAAGGACAGTGAACACTGAAGCTTTCTTT. Its protein product is CASSPRTVNTEAFF.